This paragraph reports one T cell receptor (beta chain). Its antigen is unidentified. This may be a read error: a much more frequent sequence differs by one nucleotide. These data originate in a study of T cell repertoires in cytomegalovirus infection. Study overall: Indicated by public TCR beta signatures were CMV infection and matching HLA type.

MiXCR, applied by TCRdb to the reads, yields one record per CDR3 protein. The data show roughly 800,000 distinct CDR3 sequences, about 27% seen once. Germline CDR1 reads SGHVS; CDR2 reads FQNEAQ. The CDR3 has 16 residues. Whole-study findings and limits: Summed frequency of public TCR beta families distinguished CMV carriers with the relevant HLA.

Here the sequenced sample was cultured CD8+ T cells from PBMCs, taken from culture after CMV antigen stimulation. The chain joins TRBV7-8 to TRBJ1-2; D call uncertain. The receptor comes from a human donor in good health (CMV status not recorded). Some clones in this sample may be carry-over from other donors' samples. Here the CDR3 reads CASRLAGVRTNYGYTF. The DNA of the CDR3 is TGTGCCAGCAGATTAGCGGGTGTAAGGACTAACTATGGCTACACCTTC.